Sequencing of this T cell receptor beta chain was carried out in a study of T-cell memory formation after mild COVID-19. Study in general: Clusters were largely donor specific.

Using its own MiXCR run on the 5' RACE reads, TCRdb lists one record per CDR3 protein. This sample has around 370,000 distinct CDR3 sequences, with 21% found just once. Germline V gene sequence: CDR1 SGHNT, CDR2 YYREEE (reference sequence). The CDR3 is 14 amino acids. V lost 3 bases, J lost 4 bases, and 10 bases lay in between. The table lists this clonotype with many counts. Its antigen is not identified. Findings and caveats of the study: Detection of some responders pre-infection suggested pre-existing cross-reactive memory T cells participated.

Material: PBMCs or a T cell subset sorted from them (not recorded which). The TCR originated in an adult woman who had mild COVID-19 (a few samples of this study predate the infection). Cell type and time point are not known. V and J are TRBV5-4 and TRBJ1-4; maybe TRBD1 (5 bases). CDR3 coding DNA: TGTGCCAGCAGCTCTGGGACGGGTAATGAAAAACTGTTTTTT. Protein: CASSSGTGNEKLFF. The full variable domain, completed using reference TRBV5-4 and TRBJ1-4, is ETGVTQSPTHLIKTRGQQVTLRCSSQSGHNTVSWYQQALGQGPQFIFQYYREEENGRGNFPPRFSGLQFPNYSSELNVNALELDDSALYLCASSSGTGNEKLFFGSGTQLSVL.